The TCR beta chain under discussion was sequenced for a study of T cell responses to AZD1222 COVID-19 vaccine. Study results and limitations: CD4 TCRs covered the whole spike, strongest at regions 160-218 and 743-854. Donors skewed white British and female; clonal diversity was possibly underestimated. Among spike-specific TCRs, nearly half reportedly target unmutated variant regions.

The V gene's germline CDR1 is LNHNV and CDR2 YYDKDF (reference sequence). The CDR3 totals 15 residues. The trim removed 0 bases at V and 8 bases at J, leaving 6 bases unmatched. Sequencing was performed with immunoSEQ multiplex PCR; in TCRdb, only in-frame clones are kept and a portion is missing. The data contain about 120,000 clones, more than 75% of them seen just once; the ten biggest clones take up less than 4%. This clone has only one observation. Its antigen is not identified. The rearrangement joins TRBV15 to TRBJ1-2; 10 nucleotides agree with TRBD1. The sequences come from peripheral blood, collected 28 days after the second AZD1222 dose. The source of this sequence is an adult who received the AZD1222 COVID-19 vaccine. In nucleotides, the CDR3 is TGTGCCACCAGCAGAGATCGGGACAGGGGTCGGGGCTACACCTTC. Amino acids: CATSRDRDRGRGYTF.